This is a list of T cell receptor beta chains from one sample in a study of blood T cell repertoires in COVID-19. Clones were read by immunoSEQ multiplex PCR, and TCRdb kept only the in-frame ones, dropping some. The sample lists roughly 500,000 clones; over 75% were seen once. The specimen was PBMCs or T cells enriched from blood (not recorded which). The origin of the receptors is a woman aged 40 to 49 who had recovered from COVID-19. CDR3s include the opening cysteine and the closing phenylalanine or tryptophan. D genes are given only for firm matches. Not every row has a clone size; where given, it reads once, few, many or a size class.

j_call: TRBJ1-2; d_call: .; clone_size: .; v_call: TRBV5-6; cdr3_nt: TGTGCCAGCAGCTTGAAGAGGGCCTATGGCTACACCTTC; cdr3_aa: CASSLKRAYGYTF
j_call: TRBJ2-7; d_call: TRBD2; clone_size: .; v_call: TRBV19; cdr3_nt: TGTGCCAGTAGTAGTGGACTAGCCGGCTTGTACGAGCAGTACTTC; cdr3_aa: CASSSGLAGLYEQYF
j_call: TRBJ1-1; d_call: .; clone_size: .; v_call: TRBV20-1; cdr3_nt: TGCAGCGTGACGGGGGACACTGAAGCTTTCTTT; cdr3_aa: CSVTGDTEAFF
j_call: TRBJ1-2; d_call: TRBD1; clone_size: .; v_call: TRBV7-9; cdr3_nt: TGTGCCAGCAACAACAGGGGGCGATCTGAGGGCTACACCTTC; cdr3_aa: CASNNRGRSEGYTF
j_call: TRBJ2-5; d_call: TRBD2; clone_size: once; v_call: TRBV7-2; cdr3_nt: TGTGCCAGCAGCTTAGGCTTCCCTAGCGGGAGCGAGACCCAGTACTTC; cdr3_aa: CASSLGFPSGSETQYF
j_call: TRBJ1-5; d_call: TRBD1; clone_size: few; v_call: TRBV4-2; cdr3_nt: TGTGCCAGCAGCCAACTAATAGAAACAGGGGGACAGCAGCCCCAGCATTTT; cdr3_aa: CASSQLIETGGQQPQHF
j_call: TRBJ1-3; d_call: TRBD1; clone_size: .; v_call: TRBV4-3; cdr3_nt: TGCGCCAGCAGCCAGACAGGGGGCACAGATACCATATATTTT; cdr3_aa: CASSQTGGTDTIYF
j_call: TRBJ2-1; d_call: TRBD2; clone_size: .; v_call: TRBV7-9; cdr3_nt: TGTGCCAGCAGCCCAGGACCGACGGGGAGGGCCGACAATGAGCAGTTCTTC; cdr3_aa: CASSPGPTGRADNEQFF
j_call: TRBJ2-5; d_call: .; clone_size: .; v_call: TRBV19; cdr3_nt: TGTGCCAGTAGAAGGACAGACCAAGAGACCCAGTACTTC; cdr3_aa: CASRRTDQETQYF
j_call: TRBJ2-1; d_call: TRBD2; clone_size: .; v_call: TRBV4-2; cdr3_nt: TGTGCCAGCAGTCCCCGGACTAGCGGGAGTGGTGAGCAGTTCTTC; cdr3_aa: CASSPRTSGSGEQFF
j_call: TRBJ2-1; d_call: .; clone_size: once; v_call: TRBV5-4; cdr3_nt: TGTGCCAGCAGCGGGACTCACAATGAGCAGTTCTTC; cdr3_aa: CASSGTHNEQFF
j_call: TRBJ1-6; d_call: .; clone_size: .; v_call: TRBV6-2/TRBV6-3; cdr3_nt: TGTGCCAGCAGCCCCTCGGAGGGTTCACCCCTCCACTTT; cdr3_aa: CASSPSEGSPLHF
j_call: TRBJ2-7; d_call: .; clone_size: .; v_call: TRBV4-2; cdr3_nt: TGTGCCAGCAGCCAAGAGGACAGCGCCTACGAGCAGTACTTC; cdr3_aa: CASSQEDSAYEQYF
j_call: TRBJ2-7; d_call: TRBD1; clone_size: once; v_call: TRBV7-9; cdr3_nt: TGTGCCAGCACCCCCGACCCAGGGGGCCTACTCCACGAGCAGTACTTC; cdr3_aa: CASTPDPGGLLHEQYF
j_call: TRBJ1-5; d_call: TRBD1; clone_size: .; v_call: TRBV11-2; cdr3_nt: TGTGCCAGCAGCTCGGGGACAGGACGGCCCCAGCATTTT; cdr3_aa: CASSSGTGRPQHF
j_call: TRBJ1-1; d_call: .; clone_size: .; v_call: TRBV9; cdr3_nt: TGTGCCAGCAGCGTAGACCCGGGACAAATGAACACTGAAGCTTTCTTT; cdr3_aa: CASSVDPGQMNTEAFF
j_call: TRBJ2-1; d_call: TRBD2; clone_size: .; v_call: TRBV7-2; cdr3_nt: TGTGCCAGCAGCTTACAACTAGCGGGAGGTAGCAATGAGCAGTTCTTC; cdr3_aa: CASSLQLAGGSNEQFF
j_call: TRBJ2-3; d_call: TRBD2; clone_size: .; v_call: TRBV19; cdr3_nt: TGTGCCACGGGACTAGCGGGGTGGGCGGATACGCAGTATTTT; cdr3_aa: CATGLAGWADTQYF
j_call: TRBJ2-3; d_call: .; clone_size: .; v_call: TRBV19; cdr3_nt: TGTGCCAGTAATCGTCCGGGTAGCACAGATACGCAGTATTTT; cdr3_aa: CASNRPGSTDTQYF
j_call: TRBJ1-3; d_call: .; clone_size: .; v_call: TRBV6-5; cdr3_nt: TGTGCCAGCAGTCCAGGGTCTCGAAACACCATATATTTT; cdr3_aa: CASSPGSRNTIYF
j_call: TRBJ2-1; d_call: .; clone_size: .; v_call: TRBV21-1; cdr3_nt: TGTGCCAGCAGCAAACAACAGGGGGCTCACAATGAGCAGTTCTTC; cdr3_aa: CASSKQQGAHNEQFF
j_call: TRBJ1-1; d_call: TRBD1; clone_size: .; v_call: TRBV6-5; cdr3_nt: TGTGCCAGCAGCTCACAGGGGCAGGGGAACACTGAAGCTTTCTTT; cdr3_aa: CASSSQGQGNTEAFF
j_call: TRBJ2-3; d_call: TRBD2; clone_size: .; v_call: TRBV9; cdr3_nt: TGTGCCAGCAGCGCACAGACTAGCAGCGTCACAGATACGCAGTATTTT; cdr3_aa: CASSAQTSSVTDTQYF
j_call: TRBJ1-2; d_call: .; clone_size: .; v_call: TRBV25-1; cdr3_nt: TGTGCCAGCAGTGATACCCCGGGGGGCGGAGACTATGGCTACACCTTC; cdr3_aa: CASSDTPGGGDYGYTF
j_call: TRBJ1-1; d_call: .; clone_size: .; v_call: TRBV25-1; cdr3_nt: TGTGCCAGCAGTGAAACGCTTCCGGACACTGAAGCTTTCTTT; cdr3_aa: CASSETLPDTEAFF
j_call: TRBJ2-1; d_call: .; clone_size: .; v_call: TRBV27; cdr3_nt: TGTGCCAGCAGTTTATCGGTCGGCAGGAACGGTGAGCAGTTCTTC; cdr3_aa: CASSLSVGRNGEQFF
j_call: TRBJ2-1; d_call: TRBD2; clone_size: .; v_call: TRBV4-1; cdr3_nt: TGCGCCAGCAGCCGTCGACTAGCGGAAAACAATGAGCAGTTCTTC; cdr3_aa: CASSRRLAENNEQFF
j_call: TRBJ2-7; d_call: TRBD2; clone_size: .; v_call: TRBV13; cdr3_nt: TGTGCCAGCAGCTCCGGGACTACACTCTACGAGCAGTACTTC; cdr3_aa: CASSSGTTLYEQYF
j_call: TRBJ2-7; d_call: .; clone_size: .; v_call: TRBV21-1; cdr3_nt: TGTGCCAGCAGCAAAGTAGTAGCGCACAGCTCCTACGAGCAGTACTTC; cdr3_aa: CASSKVVAHSSYEQYF
j_call: TRBJ1-4; d_call: .; clone_size: .; v_call: TRBV14; cdr3_nt: TGTGCCAGCAGCAGAACCGGGACGGGAGGTGAAAAACTGTTTTTT; cdr3_aa: CASSRTGTGGEKLFF
j_call: TRBJ2-1; d_call: .; clone_size: .; v_call: TRBV11-3; cdr3_nt: TGTGCCAGCAGCCCCCGGGACTGGCCCAATGAGCAGTTCTTC; cdr3_aa: CASSPRDWPNEQFF
j_call: TRBJ2-2; d_call: .; clone_size: .; v_call: TRBV5-1; cdr3_nt: TGCGCCAGCAGCTCGTCTCTAGGGAACACCGGGGAGCTGTTTTTT; cdr3_aa: CASSSSLGNTGELFF
j_call: TRBJ2-3; d_call: TRBD2; clone_size: few; v_call: TRBV5-8; cdr3_nt: TGTGCCAGCAGCTTGAGCGGGAGCCCAGATACGCAGTATTTT; cdr3_aa: CASSLSGSPDTQYF
j_call: TRBJ1-2; d_call: .; clone_size: .; v_call: TRBV27; cdr3_nt: TGTGCCAGCAGTCCTAGATCCGGAGAGGATCTATATGGCTACACCTTC; cdr3_aa: CASSPRSGEDLYGYTF
j_call: TRBJ1-1; d_call: TRBD1; clone_size: .; v_call: TRBV19; cdr3_nt: TGTGCCAGTAGTATATGGACAGGGCAGAACACTGAAGCTTTCTTT; cdr3_aa: CASSIWTGQNTEAFF
j_call: TRBJ1-5; d_call: .; clone_size: once; v_call: TRBV25-1; cdr3_nt: TGTGCCAGCAGTGTCGGGGGGCACAATCAGCCCCAGCATTTT; cdr3_aa: CASSVGGHNQPQHF
j_call: TRBJ1-2; d_call: .; clone_size: .; v_call: TRBV19; cdr3_nt: TGTGCCAACTCGATCCCTGGACACCCAGCTAACTATGGCTACACCTTC; cdr3_aa: CANSIPGHPANYGYTF
j_call: TRBJ2-7; d_call: TRBD2; clone_size: .; v_call: TRBV6-1; cdr3_nt: TGTGCCAGCAGTGATCCTGGACTAGTCTACGAGCAGTACTTC; cdr3_aa: CASSDPGLVYEQYF
j_call: TRBJ1-1; d_call: TRBD1; clone_size: once; v_call: TRBV5-1; cdr3_nt: TGCGCCAGCAGCTTGGAACAGGGGAGAAGTGAAGCTTTCTTT; cdr3_aa: CASSLEQGRSEAFF
j_call: TRBJ1-4; d_call: .; clone_size: once; v_call: TRBV19; cdr3_nt: TGTGCCAGTAGTTCCGTTGAAAAACTGTTTTTT; cdr3_aa: CASSSVEKLFF
j_call: TRBJ1-2; d_call: .; clone_size: .; v_call: TRBV14; cdr3_nt: TGTGCCAGCAGCCAAGTACAGAACTATGGCTACACCTTC; cdr3_aa: CASSQVQNYGYTF
j_call: TRBJ1-2; d_call: .; clone_size: .; v_call: TRBV3-1/TRBV3-2; cdr3_nt: TGTGCCAGCAGCCAACAGGGTTGGGAAGGCTACACCTTC; cdr3_aa: CASSQQGWEGYTF
j_call: TRBJ2-2; d_call: TRBD1; clone_size: .; v_call: TRBV5-5; cdr3_nt: TGTGCCAGCAATCCCTTGGGGGGACAGGGGTATCCCGGGGAGCTGTTTTTT; cdr3_aa: CASNPLGGQGYPGELFF
j_call: TRBJ2-5; d_call: TRBD1; clone_size: once; v_call: TRBV9; cdr3_nt: TGTGCCAGCAGCCAAACAGGGGTACAAGAGACCCAGTACTTC; cdr3_aa: CASSQTGVQETQYF
j_call: TRBJ2-7; d_call: .; clone_size: .; v_call: TRBV5-5; cdr3_nt: TGTGCCAGCAGCTTCGGGAGCTACGAGCAGTACTTC; cdr3_aa: CASSFGSYEQYF
j_call: TRBJ1-5; d_call: TRBD1; clone_size: .; v_call: TRBV7-2; cdr3_nt: TGTGCCAGCAGCCCGGACAGGGTTGGGCAGCCCCAGCATTTT; cdr3_aa: CASSPDRVGQPQHF
j_call: TRBJ1-2; d_call: .; clone_size: .; v_call: TRBV6-5; cdr3_nt: TGTGCCAGTGAGGAGGGCAGGGCCTATGGCTACACCTTC; cdr3_aa: CASEEGRAYGYTF
j_call: TRBJ1-2; d_call: .; clone_size: once; v_call: TRBV18; cdr3_nt: TGTGCCAGCTCACCAGGAAGACAGAACTATGGCTACACCTTC; cdr3_aa: CASSPGRQNYGYTF
j_call: TRBJ2-1; d_call: .; clone_size: .; v_call: TRBV29-1; cdr3_nt: TGCAGCGTTCACAGGGAAAACAATGAGCAGTTCTTC; cdr3_aa: CSVHRENNEQFF
j_call: TRBJ1-2; d_call: .; clone_size: .; v_call: TRBV7-9; cdr3_nt: TGTGCCAGCAGCTTATTACAGGACCGAGGATATGGCTACACCTTC; cdr3_aa: CASSLLQDRGYGYTF
j_call: TRBJ2-1; d_call: .; clone_size: .; v_call: TRBV4-3; cdr3_nt: TGCGCCAGCAGCCAAGATAATAGCGGTCCAAGCTCCTACAATGAGCAGTTCTTC; cdr3_aa: CASSQDNSGPSSYNEQFF
j_call: TRBJ2-5; d_call: TRBD1; clone_size: .; v_call: TRBV11-3; cdr3_nt: TGTGCCAGCAGCTTAGGGCGGAACAGGGGGCGTCAAGAGACCCAGTACTTC; cdr3_aa: CASSLGRNRGRQETQYF
j_call: TRBJ1-5; d_call: .; clone_size: .; v_call: TRBV19; cdr3_nt: TGTGCCAGTAGTATGGAGAGCAATCAGCCCCAGCATTTT; cdr3_aa: CASSMESNQPQHF
j_call: TRBJ1-5; d_call: .; clone_size: .; v_call: TRBV27; cdr3_nt: TGTGCCAGCAGTCCCAAGAACGGGGTGAGGCAGCCCCAGCATTTT; cdr3_aa: CASSPKNGVRQPQHF
j_call: TRBJ2-1; d_call: .; clone_size: .; v_call: TRBV20-1; cdr3_nt: TGCAGTGTTTACGGCAATGAGCAGTTCTTC; cdr3_aa: CSVYGNEQFF